One T cell receptor beta chain is described in this entry. Its antigen is not known. Repertoires were generated with immunoSEQ multiplex PCR, while TCRdb's copy carries only in-frame clones and drops some. The sample lists roughly 60,000 clones, around 93% seen once, with about 0.4% in the top ten. These data belong to a study of OX40 agonist ivuxolimab in advanced cancers. The overall study: Those enrolled were about 82% male, with a mean age of approximately 60 years and ages from 23 to 79. Three patients, one with hepatocellular carcinoma and two with cutaneous melanoma, responded partially.

Regarding the study as a whole: Partial responders at 0.1-3.0 mg/kg showed near-lowest clonal expansion.

A history of autoimmune disease or systemic immunosuppression excluded patients. This CDR3 comprises 12 residues. Trimming pared 1 base from V and 5 bases from J, leaving 6 bases between. The germline V gene encodes CDR1 SGHDT and CDR2 YYEEEE. The origin of this receptor is an adult with an advanced solid tumor such as melanoma, head and neck, liver or kidney cancer. This chain connects TRBV5-6 to TRBJ1-2; D unresolved. Sample: CD4+ or CD8+ T cells sorted from blood, taken in a trial of the OX40 agonist ivuxolimab. CDR3 residues: CASSLNEYGYTF. The DNA of the CDR3 is TGTGCCAGCAGCTTGAATGAGTATGGCTACACCTTC. Together with reference TRBV5-6 and TRBJ1-2, the CDR3 gives the full variable domain: DAGVTQSPTHLIKTRGQQVTLRCSPKSGHDTVSWYQQALGQGPQFIFQYYEEEERQRGNFPDRFSGHQFPNYSSELNVNALLLGDSALYLCASSLNEYGYTFGSGTRLTVV.